This entry is about one T cell receptor (beta chain). As yet, its antigen is unknown. Here immunoSEQ multiplex PCR was the method, and the copy in TCRdb shows in-frame clones only, minus some. Of tens of thousands of clones listed, about 90% are singletons. The entry originates in a study of OX40 agonist ivuxolimab in advanced cancers. Autoimmune disease history or systemic immunosuppression disqualified patients. General study results and limits: There were also nonresponders showing low normalized T-cell clonal expansion. The study found that CD8+ T cells averaged more expanded clones than CD4+.

The V gene lost 0 bases and the J gene lost 6 bases, with 18 bases spanning the gap. This CDR3 contains 16 residues. Germline V gene data show CDR1 as SGDLS and CDR2 as YYNGEE. Source: CD4+ or CD8+ T cells sorted from blood, taken in a trial of the OX40 agonist ivuxolimab. This clonotype was obtained from an adult with an advanced solid tumor such as melanoma, head and neck, liver or kidney cancer. J is TRBJ2-5 and V is TRBV9; D may be TRBD1 (6 bases). The CDR3 sequence: CASSVDFQGQGKTQYF. Here the CDR3 DNA reads TGTGCCAGCAGCGTAGACTTTCAGGGGCAGGGAAAGACCCAGTACTTC.